Below are 25 T cell receptor beta chains sequenced from a single sample in a study of identical twins. MiXCR was run by TCRdb on the 5' RACE reads, yielding one entry per CDR3 protein. The sample lists 350,000 or so distinct CDR3 sequences; roughly 9% were seen once. Sequencing was performed on naive T cells sorted from blood. All receptors derive from a woman aged 45-60 years in good health.

There are a few counts of this clonotype. The chain links TRBV4-1 to TRBJ2-1; 8 bases are a match to TRBD1. The V segment lost 5 bases and the J segment 7 bases; nucleotides outside the gene matches: 13. The germline gives CDR1 MGHRA, CDR2 YSYEKL. This CDR3 has 16 amino acids. CDR3 bases: TGCGCCAGCAGCGCATACGGGACAGGCCCGAGGAATGAGCAGTTCTTC. This gives the protein CASSAYGTGPRNEQFF.

At least ten counts were recorded for this clonotype. This chain joins TRBV28 and TRBJ2-2; D ambiguous. Per germline, CDR1 MDHEN and CDR2 SYDVKM. V was trimmed by 7 bases and J by 0 bases, leaving 6 bases between them. The CDR3 is made up of 13 amino acids. The CDR3 region has the DNA TGTGCCAGCAAGGCCGCGAACACCGGGGAGCTGTTTTTT. Amino acids: CASKAANTGELFF.

The chain links TRBV10-2 to TRBJ2-1; D is uncertain. The CDR3 consists of 15 residues. In germline, CDR1 is WSHSY, CDR2 SAAADI. V lost 3 bases, J lost 0 bases, and 9 bases lay in between. The CDR3 sequence: CASSESQRSYNEQFF. As DNA, the CDR3 is TGCGCCAGCAGTGAATCGCAGCGCTCCTACAATGAGCAGTTCTTC.

This clonotype came up a few times. The chain employs TRBV15 and TRBJ2-1; D ambiguous. From germline, CDR1 is LNHNV and CDR2 YYDKDF (reference sequence). The CDR3 totals 15 residues. Trimming took 9 bases from V and 7 from J, leaving 22 bases between them. For the CDR3, the DNA is TGTGCCACAACCCTTCCCGGCGGAGTGGGGAATGAGCAGTTCTTC. This codes for CATTLPGGVGNEQFF. Full variable domain (remainder filled in from reference TRBV15 and TRBJ2-1): DAMVIQNPRYQVTQFGKPVTLSCSQTLNHNVMYWYQQKSSQAPKLLFHYYDKDFNNEADTPDNFQSRRPNTSFCFLDIRSPGLGDTAMYLCATTLPGGVGNEQFFGPGTRLTVL.

In its sample, this clonotype was seen a few times. The chain links TRBV29-1 to TRBJ2-5, with D tentatively TRBD2 (6 bases). The CDR3 sequence is 15 residues long. The germline V gene has CDR1 SQVTM and CDR2 ANQGSEA. V was pared by 0 bases and J by 1 base, with 12 bases between. The CDR3 here is CSVEDQEGPQETQYF. The DNA for the CDR3 is TGCAGCGTTGAAGACCAGGAGGGGCCCCAAGAGACCCAGTACTTC.

This clonotype turned up a few times. The chain is built from TRBV6-5 and TRBJ1-5; D gene uncertain. The CDR3 extends over 15 amino acids. Germline V gene data show CDR1 as MNHEY and CDR2 as SVGAGI. The V and J ends lost 0 bases and 5 bases respectively, with 11 bases between them. This CDR3 reads CASSYSSNSDQPQHF. CDR3 in DNA: TGTGCCAGCAGTTACTCTTCTAATTCCGATCAGCCCCAGCATTTT.

The rearrangement links TRBV15 to TRBJ2-7; tentatively, D is TRBD1 (6 bases). Germline CDR1 and CDR2: LNHNV and YYDKDF (reference sequence). The CDR3 spans 13 residues. Trimming removed 3 bases from V and 9 bases from J, with 15 bases in between. Written as DNA, the CDR3 is TGTGCCACCAGCAGTCTACAGGGAAGGGGGCAGTACGTC. The encoded protein is CATSSLQGRGQYV.

This clonotype has at least ten counts. The J gene is TRBJ2-7, the V gene TRBV6-1; 9 bases map to TRBD2. CDR1 and CDR2 (germline): MNHNS, SASEGT. V lost 4 bases to trimming and J lost 3 bases; unmatched junction nucleotides: 13. The CDR3 extends over 17 amino acids. The CDR3 reads CASSVRGGLATYYEQYV. CDR3 coding DNA: TGTGCCAGCAGTGTCCGCGGAGGACTAGCGACCTACTACGAGCAGTACGTC.

The V and J genes are TRBV29-1 and TRBJ2-3; TRBD1 aligns across 10 bases. From germline, CDR1 is SQVTM and CDR2 ANQGSEA. This CDR3 is built from 13 residues. The CDR3 bases are TGCGGGGGACAGGGGCGCGGCACAGATACGCAGTATTTT. It translates to CGGQGRGTDTQYF.

This clonotype was seen ten or more times. V gene TRBV28 combines with J gene TRBJ2-7; 7 nucleotides align to TRBD1. The J segment lost 6 bases and the V segment lost 6 bases, leaving 2 bases of the junction unmatched. The CDR3 is 11 residues long. Germline CDR1 and CDR2: MDHEN and SYDVKM. The CDR3 spells CASRAGGEQYF. CDR3 sequence (DNA): TGTGCCAGCAGGGCAGGGGGCGAGCAGTACTTC.

This clonotype has just a few counts. J is TRBJ2-3 and V is TRBV7-9; D call uncertain. The germline V gene has CDR1 SEHNR and CDR2 FQNEAQ (reference sequence). V was shortened by 3 bases and J by 7 bases, with 14 bases between the two germline ends. This CDR3 spans 14 amino acids. The CDR3 loop is CASSFLGNPNTQYF. The CDR3, as DNA: TGTGCCAGCAGCTTCCTTGGAAATCCTAATACGCAGTATTTT.

A few counts support this clonotype. V usage is TRBV7-9 and J usage is TRBJ1-1; 7 bases align to TRBD1. This CDR3 has 15 amino acids. Germline V gene data show CDR1 as SEHNR and CDR2 as FQNEAQ (reference sequence). The V gene end was trimmed by 3 bases and the J gene end by 0 bases; junction bases not matched to a gene: 4. The CDR3 DNA reads as TGTGCCAGCAGCTTTCGACAGGGCGTGAACACTGAAGCTTTCTTT. The encoded protein is CASSFRQGVNTEAFF.

The gene calls are TRBV5-1 and TRBJ2-2, with 9 bases that match TRBD2. From germline, CDR1 is SGHRS and CDR2 YFSETQ. This CDR3 comprises 15 residues. V lost 4 bases to trimming and J lost 4 bases; unmatched junction nucleotides: 5. The CDR3 DNA sequence: TGCGCCAGCAGCCGGCGGGAGGGCCCCACCGGGGAGCTGTTTTTT. This translates into CASSRREGPTGELFF.

This clonotype was found a few times. The rearrangement links TRBV20-1 to TRBJ2-3; no clear D. This CDR3 spans 11 amino acids. Trimming shortened V by 5 bases and J by 7 bases, and 10 bases separated the two germline ends. Germline lookup yields CDR1 DFQATT and CDR2 SNEGSKA (reference sequence). CDR3 loop: CSASTSNTQYF. The CDR3 nucleotides read TGCAGTGCTTCAACTTCGAATACGCAGTATTTT.

This clonotype occurred many times. The CDR3 coding sequence is TGCAGCGTTGAATATTTGGGGGCGGGCTACAATGAGCAGTTCTTC. This gives the protein CSVEYLGAGYNEQFF. V gene TRBV29-1 combines with J gene TRBJ2-1; the D gene is possibly TRBD1 (6 bases). Germline lookup yields CDR1 SQVTM and CDR2 ANQGSEA. V was clipped by 2 bases and J by 3 bases, with 14 bases between them. This CDR3 has 15 amino acids.

The table lists this clonotype with a few counts. The chain links TRBV13 to TRBJ2-7; no definite D call. The CDR3 runs 14 residues. Trimming shortened V by 4 bases and J by 1 base, and 11 bases separated the two germline ends. Germline V gene lookup returns CDR1 PRHDT and CDR2 FYEKMQ (reference sequence). CDR3 bases: TGTGCCAGCAGCTCCCGGACGGGTTCCTACGAGCAGTACGTC. This sequence encodes CASSSRTGSYEQYV.

The chain joins TRBV12-3 or TRBV12-4 to TRBJ1-1; D is ambiguous. Trimming took 7 bases from V and 9 from J, leaving 12 bases between them. The CDR3 is made up of 11 amino acids. This chain's CDR3 is CASKTGRKAFF. The CDR3 DNA follows: TGTGCCAGCAAAACCGGGCGGAAAGCTTTCTTT.

The chain carries TRBV10-3 and TRBJ2-1; D ambiguous. Trimming pared 5 bases from V and 6 bases from J, leaving 5 bases between. Germline assignment: CDR1 ENHRY and CDR2 SYGVKD. The CDR3 is made up of 11 amino acids. The CDR3 protein is CAISPANEQFF. In DNA, the CDR3 is TGTGCCATCAGTCCGGCCAATGAGCAGTTCTTC.

The rearrangement links TRBV7-3 to TRBJ2-2; no firm D call. Trimming stripped 1 base from V and 4 bases from J, with 7 bases between. The CDR3 extends over 14 amino acids. Per germline, CDR1 SGHTA and CDR2 FQGTGA. The CDR3: CASSLMEFTGELFF. The CDR3 coding sequence is TGTGCCAGCAGCTTAATGGAATTCACCGGGGAGCTGTTTTTT.

There are many counts of this clonotype. J is TRBJ2-7 and V is TRBV5-1; no definite D call. CDR1 is SGHRS and CDR2 is YFSETQ in the germline V gene. V was cut by 3 bases and J by 0 bases, with 13 bases left in between. The CDR3 has 15 residues. The CDR3 here is CASSYNGVTSYEQYF. In DNA, the CDR3 is TGCGCCAGCAGCTATAATGGGGTAACCTCCTACGAGCAGTACTTC.

This clonotype was counted ten times or more. The CDR3 sequence: CASSSLTSPNNEQFF. CDR3 sequence (DNA): TGTGCCAGCAGTTCCCTGACTAGTCCAAACAATGAGCAGTTCTTC. The rearrangement uses TRBV6-5 and TRBJ2-1, with D possibly being TRBD2 (6 bases). The CDR3 totals 15 residues. CDR1 and CDR2 from the germline V gene are MNHEY and SVGAGI. The germline V and J ends were trimmed by 4 bases and 5 bases, with 15 bases remaining between them.

This clonotype was recorded at least ten times. V and J are TRBV7-2 and TRBJ2-1, with D unresolved. Per the germline V gene, CDR1 is SGHTA and CDR2 is FQGNSA. This CDR3 is built from 12 residues. Trimming cost V 5 bases and J 6 bases, with 8 bases left between them. CDR3 sequence (DNA): TGTGCCAGCAGCCAACAGTTCAATGAGCAGTTCTTC. Residues: CASSQQFNEQFF. Using reference TRBV7-2 and TRBJ2-1 for the parts outside the CDR3, the full variable domain is GAGVSQSPSNKVTEKGKDVELRCDPISGHTALYWYRQSLGQGLEFLIYFQGNSAPDKSGLPSDRFSAERTGGSVSTLTIQRTQQEDSAVYLCASSQQFNEQFFGPGTRLTVL.

J is TRBJ2-1 and V is TRBV3-1; a possible D gene is TRBD2 (6 bases). The V end lost 0 bases, the J end lost 6 bases, and 24 bases lay between the germline ends. Germline CDR1 and CDR2: LGHDT and YNNKEL (reference sequence). This CDR3 has 19 residues. CDR3 loop: CASSQDPSGRRALSNEQFF. The CDR3 DNA is TGTGCCAGCAGCCAAGATCCATCGGGCAGGAGGGCCTTGAGCAATGAGCAGTTCTTC.

V is TRBV7-9 and J is TRBJ2-3; D possibly uses TRBD1 or TRBD2 (6 bases each). The CDR3 consists of 16 residues. Germline assignment: CDR1 SEHNR and CDR2 FQNEAQ (reference sequence). Trimming took off 5 bases at V and 4 bases at J, with 19 bases between the two ends. DNA of the CDR3: TGTGCCAGCAGCCCCAGAGGGGGGAGTTTCGCAGATACGCAGTATTTT. Protein product: CASSPRGGSFADTQYF.

This clonotype was counted at least ten times. The chain has TRBV7-8 and TRBJ2-5, with D unclear. V shed 3 bases and J shed 3 bases, with 11 bases lying between them. Per the germline V gene, CDR1 is SGHVS and CDR2 is FQNEAQ. CDR3 length: 14 amino acids. As DNA, the CDR3 is TGTGCCAGCAGCTTCTTGGGATTTAAAGAGACCCAGTACTTC. As protein: CASSFLGFKETQYF.